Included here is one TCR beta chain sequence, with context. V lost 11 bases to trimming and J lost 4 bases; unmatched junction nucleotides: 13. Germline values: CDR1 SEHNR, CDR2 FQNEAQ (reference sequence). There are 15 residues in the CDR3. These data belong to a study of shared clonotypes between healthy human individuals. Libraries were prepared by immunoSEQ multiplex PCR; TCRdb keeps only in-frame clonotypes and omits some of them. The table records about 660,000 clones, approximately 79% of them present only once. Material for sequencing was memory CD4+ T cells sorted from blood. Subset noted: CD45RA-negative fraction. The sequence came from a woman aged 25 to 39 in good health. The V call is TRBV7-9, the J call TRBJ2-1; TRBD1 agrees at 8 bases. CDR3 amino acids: CAGGIGTGRYNEQFF. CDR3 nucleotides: TGTGCCGGGGGGATTGGGACAGGACGATACAATGAGCAGTTCTTC.